The text below deals with one T cell receptor (beta chain). Its antigen is not identified. This specimen comes from a study of chemoradiotherapy in HPV16-positive cancers. General observations from the study: During treatment, candidate HPV-specific clones and E7-related motifs expanded in tumor.

TCRdb's table, derived via immunoSEQ multiplex PCR, lists solely in-frame clones and lacks some. The repertoire holds around 3,300 clones, roughly 84% seen once, with 5.1% in the top ten. The V end lost 3 bases, the J end lost 0 bases, and 8 bases lay between the germline ends. Germline CDR1 MDHEN, CDR2 SYDVKM. The CDR3 is 14 residues long. This chain connects TRBV28 to TRBJ1-2; no clear D gene. This specimen consisted of tumor tissue, obtained from a patient who underwent chemoradiotherapy. The sequence came from a human donor with HPV-associated anogenital cancer. The CDR3 DNA reads as TGTGCCAGCAGTTTGAAGGGATCTAACTATGGCTACACCTTC. This translates into CASSLKGSNYGYTF.